The rows below give T cell receptor beta chains drawn from one sample of a study of T cell responses to AZD1222 COVID-19 vaccine. Assay: immunoSEQ multiplex PCR; the TCRdb copy retains only in-frame clones and omits some. The sample holds tens of thousands of clones, 70% to 90% seen once. Source: peripheral blood, taken on day 0 of AZD1222 vaccination. These TCRs come from an adult in good health. Each CDR3 is given with its conserved first and last residue. A D gene is named only where the DNA matches it firmly. A row's size may be missing; if present it is once, few, many or a size class.

abundance | d_gene | j_gene | v_gene | CDR3nt | CDR3aa
. | . | TRBJ2-2 | TRBV2 | TGTGCCAGCACCTTGCTCGGTGGGGGCGTCAACGGGGAGCTGTTTTTT | CASTLLGGGVNGELFF
. | . | TRBJ1-3 | TRBV7-9 | TGTGCCAGCAGCTTACTAGTCCCCAGGGGAAGAGGCGGAAACACCATATATTTT | CASSLLVPRGRGGNTIYF
. | . | TRBJ2-3 | TRBV30 | TGTGCCTGGACGACTCCGGGACTCCCTGATGCAGATACGCAGTATTTT | CAWTTPGLPDADTQYF
. | TRBD2 | TRBJ2-1 | TRBV9 | TGTGCCAGCAGCGCCGTACTAGCGGGGGGCAATGAGCAGTTCTTC | CASSAVLAGGNEQFF
. | . | TRBJ2-5 | TRBV7-9 | TGTGCCAGCAGCTCTAACCGGGAGACCCAGTACTTC | CASSSNRETQYF
. | TRBD2 | TRBJ2-2 | TRBV10-1 | TGCGCCAGCAGGGTCGCGGGGGACACCGGGGAGCTGTTTTTT | CASRVAGDTGELFF
. | . | TRBJ1-1 | TRBV7-3 | TGTGCCAGCAGCCTAGACAGGAACACTGAAGCTTTCTTT | CASSLDRNTEAFF
few | TRBD1 | TRBJ1-2 | TRBV5-4 | TGTGCCAGCAGCTTTCGCGGACAGGGGATTGGTTACACCTTC | CASSFRGQGIGYTF
few | . | TRBJ1-1 | TRBV4-1 | TGCGCCAGCAGCCAGGGGCCCAGGGGCGCAGTCTCTGAAGCTTTCTTT | CASSQGPRGAVSEAFF
. | . | TRBJ2-7 | TRBV3-1/TRBV3-2 | TGTGCCAGCAGCCACCCTACAGGGTACGAGCAGTACTTC | CASSHPTGYEQYF
. | . | TRBJ2-3 | TRBV5-1 | TGCGCCAGCAGCTTGTTTAGCGGAGGCACAGATACGCAGTATTTT | CASSLFSGGTDTQYF
. | TRBD1 | TRBJ1-4 | TRBV2 | TGTGCCAGCAGCCGGACAGGGGCGAAGGAAAAACTGTTTTTT | CASSRTGAKEKLFF
. | TRBD1 | TRBJ1-1 | TRBV6-6 | TGTGCCAGCAGTCACCAGGGGGCGGCTGAAGCTTTCTTT | CASSHQGAAEAFF
. | . | TRBJ1-5 | TRBV27 | TGTGCCAGCACTCCTAGGGGGTCCGTGGGCCAGCCCCAGCATTTT | CASTPRGSVGQPQHF
. | . | TRBJ1-1 | TRBV3-1/TRBV3-2 | TGTGCCAGCAGCCTCCCCACCGGTGAAGCTTTCTTT | CASSLPTGEAFF
. | TRBD1 | TRBJ1-1 | TRBV7-9 | TGTGCCAGCACCAGACAGGGAGATAGCACTGAAGCTTTCTTT | CASTRQGDSTEAFF
. | TRBD1 | TRBJ2-3 | TRBV9 | TGTGCCAGCAGCAAGACAGGGGCCCCAGATACGCAGTATTTT | CASSKTGAPDTQYF
once | . | TRBJ1-2 | TRBV4-1 | TGCGCCAGCACCCAAGAGCCCGGGAGGGATGGCTACACCTTC | CASTQEPGRDGYTF
once | TRBD2 | TRBJ2-2 | TRBV11-2 | TGTGCCAGCAGGTTTAGCGGGGGAGGCACCGGGGAGCTGTTTTTT | CASRFSGGGTGELFF
. | . | TRBJ1-4 | TRBV6-1 | TGTGCCAGCAGTGACGGAGCAAATAATGAAAAACTGTTTTTT | CASSDGANNEKLFF
. | . | TRBJ1-3 | TRBV3-1/TRBV3-2 | TGTGCCAGCAGCCAAGATCTGGTGGGAAACACCATATATTTT | CASSQDLVGNTIYF
. | . | TRBJ2-5 | TRBV15 | TGTGCCACCAGCAGAGGCGGGCAGACTCAAGAGACCCAGTACTTC | CATSRGGQTQETQYF
once | TRBD2 | TRBJ2-1 | TRBV19 | TGTGCCAGCGGGGAGGGAGAATACAATGAGCAGTTCTTC | CASGEGEYNEQFF
. | . | TRBJ1-2 | TRBV11-1 | TGTGCCAGCAGCCCCAACCACATGGACGGCTACACCTTC | CASSPNHMDGYTF
. | . | TRBJ1-4 | TRBV12-3/TRBV12-4 | TGTGCCAGCAGACAGGGCCACGGTGAAAAACTGTTTTTT | CASRQGHGEKLFF
. | TRBD2 | TRBJ2-3 | TRBV5-8 | TGTGCCAGCAGCTTGGGACTAGCGGGGGGCACAGATACGCAGTATTTT | CASSLGLAGGTDTQYF